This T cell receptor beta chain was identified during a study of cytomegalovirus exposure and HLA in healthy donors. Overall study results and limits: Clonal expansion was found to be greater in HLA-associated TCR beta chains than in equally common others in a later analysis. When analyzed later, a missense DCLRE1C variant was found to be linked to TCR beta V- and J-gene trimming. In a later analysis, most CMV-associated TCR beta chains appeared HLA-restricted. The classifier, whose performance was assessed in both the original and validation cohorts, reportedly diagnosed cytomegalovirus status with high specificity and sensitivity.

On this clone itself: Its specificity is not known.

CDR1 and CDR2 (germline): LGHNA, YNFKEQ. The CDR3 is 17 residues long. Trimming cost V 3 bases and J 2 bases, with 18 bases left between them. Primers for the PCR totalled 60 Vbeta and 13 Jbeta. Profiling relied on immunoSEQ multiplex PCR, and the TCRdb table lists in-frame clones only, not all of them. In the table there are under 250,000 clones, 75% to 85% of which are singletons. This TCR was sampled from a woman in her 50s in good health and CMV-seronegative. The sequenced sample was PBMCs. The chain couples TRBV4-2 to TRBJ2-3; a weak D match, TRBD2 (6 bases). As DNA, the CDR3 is TGTGCCAGCAGCCATCGAGCTGGAGGGCACTACACAGATACGCAGTATTTT. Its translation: CASSHRAGGHYTDTQYF.